The T cell receptor beta chain described here comes from a study of OX40 agonist ivuxolimab in advanced cancers. Study-wide background: Three dose-escalation patients had partial responses: one with hepatocellular carcinoma and two with cutaneous melanoma.

On this clone: Its antigen is unidentified.

TCRdb's table, derived via immunoSEQ multiplex PCR, lists solely in-frame clones and lacks some. The sample has 30,000 to 45,000 clones, about 88% seen once. The study's findings and limits: Low normalized T-cell clonal expansion was also seen in some nonresponders. Doses of 0.1 to 3.0 mg/kg were accompanied by clonal expansion of CD4+ and CD8+ blood T cells by week 6.

Source: CD4+ or CD8+ T cells sorted from blood, taken in a trial of the OX40 agonist ivuxolimab. The receptor's source is an adult with an advanced solid tumor such as melanoma, head and neck, liver or kidney cancer.

CDR3 sequence: CASSPDRRSYNSPLHF. In DNA, the CDR3 is TGTGCCAGCAGCCCGGATCGGAGGTCCTATAATTCACCCCTCCACTTT. The chain is built from TRBV9 and TRBJ1-6; D uncertain. Trimming took 4 bases from V and 1 from J, leaving 12 bases between them. This CDR3 region has 16 residues. The germline CDR1 and CDR2 sequences are SGDLS and YYNGEE.